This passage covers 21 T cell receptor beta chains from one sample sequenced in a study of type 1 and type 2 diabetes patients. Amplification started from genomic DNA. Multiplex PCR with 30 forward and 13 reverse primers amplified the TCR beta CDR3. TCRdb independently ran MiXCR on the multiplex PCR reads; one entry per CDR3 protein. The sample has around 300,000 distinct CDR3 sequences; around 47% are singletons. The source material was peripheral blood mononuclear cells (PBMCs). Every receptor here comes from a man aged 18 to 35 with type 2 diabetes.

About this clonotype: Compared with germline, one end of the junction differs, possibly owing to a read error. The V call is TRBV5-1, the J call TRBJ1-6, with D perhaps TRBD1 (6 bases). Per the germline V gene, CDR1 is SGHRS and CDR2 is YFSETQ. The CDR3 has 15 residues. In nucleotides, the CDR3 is TGTGCCAGCAGTTTAAGTTTTGGGGGCCATTCACCCCTCCACTTT. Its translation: CASSLSFGGHSPLHF.

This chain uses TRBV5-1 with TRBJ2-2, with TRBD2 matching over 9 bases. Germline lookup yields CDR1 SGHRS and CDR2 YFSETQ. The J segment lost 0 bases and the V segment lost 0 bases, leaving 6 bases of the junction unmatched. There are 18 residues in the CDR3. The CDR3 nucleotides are TGCGCCAGCAGCTTGGAGGCTAGCGGGATCGCGAACACCGGGGAGCTGTTTTTT. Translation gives CASSLEASGIANTGELFF.

The CDR3 DNA follows: TGTGCCAGCAGCCCGGGACAGACCCAAGAGACCCAGTACTTC. This gives the protein CASSPGQTQETQYF. V usage is TRBV7-8 and J usage is TRBJ2-5; the match to TRBD1 covers 7 bases. The trim removed 5 bases at V and 1 base at J, leaving 4 bases unmatched. This CDR3 spans 14 amino acids. CDR1 is SGHVS and CDR2 is FQNEAQ in the germline V gene.

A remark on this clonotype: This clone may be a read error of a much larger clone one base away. The chain's CDR3 is CASSQGGRTQYF. CDR3 in DNA: TGTGCCAGCAGCCAAGGGGGCAGAACCCAGTACTTC. V usage is TRBV14 and J usage is TRBJ2-5, with D perhaps matching TRBD1 (5 bases). Trimming pared 1 base from V and 8 bases from J, leaving 8 bases between. Germline V CDR1 and CDR2: SGHDN, FVKESK. The length of the CDR3 is 12 residues.

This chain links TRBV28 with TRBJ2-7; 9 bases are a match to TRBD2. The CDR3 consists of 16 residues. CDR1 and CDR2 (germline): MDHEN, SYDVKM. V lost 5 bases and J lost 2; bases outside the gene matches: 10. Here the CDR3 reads CASSKTSGSRTYEQYF. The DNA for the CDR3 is TGTGCCAGCAGTAAGACTAGCGGAAGCCGAACCTACGAGCAGTACTTC.

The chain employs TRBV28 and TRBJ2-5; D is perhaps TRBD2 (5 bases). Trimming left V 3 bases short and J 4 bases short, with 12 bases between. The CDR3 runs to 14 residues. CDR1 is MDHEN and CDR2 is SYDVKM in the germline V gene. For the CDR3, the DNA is TGTGCCAGCAGTTTGATACGGGCGGGAGAGACCCAGTACTTC. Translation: CASSLIRAGETQYF.

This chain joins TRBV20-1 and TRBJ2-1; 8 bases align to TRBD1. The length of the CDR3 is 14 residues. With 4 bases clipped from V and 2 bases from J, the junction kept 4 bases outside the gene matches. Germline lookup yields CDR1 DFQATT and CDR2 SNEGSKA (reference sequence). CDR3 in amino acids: CSAMDRAAYNEQFF. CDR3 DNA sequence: TGCAGTGCTATGGACAGGGCGGCCTACAATGAGCAGTTCTTC.

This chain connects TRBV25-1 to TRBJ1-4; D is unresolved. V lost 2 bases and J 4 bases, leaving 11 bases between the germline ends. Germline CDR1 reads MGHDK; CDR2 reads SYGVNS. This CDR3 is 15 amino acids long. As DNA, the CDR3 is TGTGCCAGCAGTGAACCGCTAGACTTTAATGAAAAACTGTTTTTT. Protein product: CASSEPLDFNEKLFF.

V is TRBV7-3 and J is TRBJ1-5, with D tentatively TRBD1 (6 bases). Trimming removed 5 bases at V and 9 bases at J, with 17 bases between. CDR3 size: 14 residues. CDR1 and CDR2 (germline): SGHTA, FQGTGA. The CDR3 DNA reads TGTGCCAGCAGCCCAGGACAGTCGCCGGGGCCCCAGCATTTT. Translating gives CASSPGQSPGPQHF.

The CDR3 protein is CASSQDGTGTYGYTF. The DNA for the CDR3 is TGTGCCAGCAGCCAAGACGGGACAGGGACCTATGGCTACACCTTC. The chain recombines TRBV5-4 with TRBJ1-2; 9 bases fit TRBD1. Germline V gives CDR1 SGHNT, CDR2 YYREEE (reference sequence). The V segment lost 4 bases and the J segment 4 bases; nucleotides outside the gene matches: 8. The CDR3 runs to 15 residues.

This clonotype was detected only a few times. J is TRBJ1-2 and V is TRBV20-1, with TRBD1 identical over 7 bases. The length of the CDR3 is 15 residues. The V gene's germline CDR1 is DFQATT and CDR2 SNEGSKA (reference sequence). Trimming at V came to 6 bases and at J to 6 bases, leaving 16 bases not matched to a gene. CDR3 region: CSAQRPLTGIHGYTF. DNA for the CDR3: TGCAGTGCGCAAAGACCGTTGACAGGGATCCATGGCTACACCTTC.

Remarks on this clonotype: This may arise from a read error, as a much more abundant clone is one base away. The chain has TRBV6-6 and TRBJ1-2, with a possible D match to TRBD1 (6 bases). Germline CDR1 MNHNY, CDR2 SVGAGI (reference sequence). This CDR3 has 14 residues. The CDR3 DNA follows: TGTGCCTGCAGTGAAATCTGGGGGGCGCCCGGCTACACCTTC. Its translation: CACSEIWGAPGYTF.

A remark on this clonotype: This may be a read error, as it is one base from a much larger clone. This CDR3 reads CASSSAGVDNEQFF. The CDR3, as DNA: TGTGCCAGCAGCTCAGCTGGGGTCGACAATGAGCAGTTCTTC. The chain links TRBV27 to TRBJ2-5; D unclear. The J call could be wrong; TRBJ2-1 is a better fit for the DNA end. Germline CDR1 is MNHEY and CDR2 is SMNVEV (reference sequence). The CDR3 length is 14 residues.

The CDR3 is CASSTIAGSYNEQFF. Here the CDR3 DNA reads TGTGCCAGTAGTACCATAGCGGGATCCTACAATGAGCAGTTCTTC. V and J are TRBV19 and TRBJ2-1; 8 nucleotides line up with TRBD2. V was pared by 4 bases and J by 1 base, with 3 bases of the junction left unmatched. CDR1 and CDR2 (germline): LNHDA, SQIVND (reference sequence). The CDR3 length is 15 residues. Combining the CDR3 with reference TRBV19 and TRBJ2-1 gives the whole variable domain DGGITQSPKYLFRKEGQNVTLSCEQNLNHDAMYWYRQDPGQGLRLIYYSQIVNDFQKGDIAEGYSVSREKKESFPLTVTSAQKNPTAFYLCASSTIAGSYNEQFFGPGTRLTVL.

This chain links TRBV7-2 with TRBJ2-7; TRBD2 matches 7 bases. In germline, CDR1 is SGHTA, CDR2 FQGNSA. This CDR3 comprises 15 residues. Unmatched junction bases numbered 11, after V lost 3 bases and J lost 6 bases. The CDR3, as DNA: TGTGCCAGCAGCTTTGGTCGGAGCGGGATCCTCGAGCAGTACTTC. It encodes CASSFGRSGILEQYF.

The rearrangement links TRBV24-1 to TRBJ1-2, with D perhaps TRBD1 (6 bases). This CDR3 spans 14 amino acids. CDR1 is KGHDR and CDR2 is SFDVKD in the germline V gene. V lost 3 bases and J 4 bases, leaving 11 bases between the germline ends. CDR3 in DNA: TGTGCCACCAGTGATAGAGACAGGATCTATGGCTACACCTTC. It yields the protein CATSDRDRIYGYTF.

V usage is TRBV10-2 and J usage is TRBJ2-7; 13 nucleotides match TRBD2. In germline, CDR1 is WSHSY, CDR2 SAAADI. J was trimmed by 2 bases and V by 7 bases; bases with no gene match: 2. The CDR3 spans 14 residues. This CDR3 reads CASIGTSGTYEQYF. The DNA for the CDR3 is TGCGCCAGCATAGGGACTAGCGGGACCTACGAGCAGTACTTC.

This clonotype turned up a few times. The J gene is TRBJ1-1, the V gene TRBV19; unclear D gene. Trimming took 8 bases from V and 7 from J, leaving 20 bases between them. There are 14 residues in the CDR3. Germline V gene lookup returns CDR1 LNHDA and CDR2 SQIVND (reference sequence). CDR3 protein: CASQPGLGVYEAFF. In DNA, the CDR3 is TGTGCCAGTCAACCGGGCCTCGGAGTGTATGAAGCTTTCTTT.

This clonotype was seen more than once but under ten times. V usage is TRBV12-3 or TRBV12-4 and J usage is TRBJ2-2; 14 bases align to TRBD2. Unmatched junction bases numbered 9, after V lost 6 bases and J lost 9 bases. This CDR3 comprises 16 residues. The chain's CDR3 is CASSHEGLAGERELFF. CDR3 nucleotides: TGTGCCAGCAGCCATGAGGGACTAGCGGGAGAGAGGGAGCTGTTTTTT.

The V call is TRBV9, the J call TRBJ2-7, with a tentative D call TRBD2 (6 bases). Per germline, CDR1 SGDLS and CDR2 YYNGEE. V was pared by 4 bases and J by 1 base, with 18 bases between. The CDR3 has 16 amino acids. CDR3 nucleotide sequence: TGTGCCAGCAGCCCCCGGGGAAGGAGGGCATCCTACGAGCAGTACTTC. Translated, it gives CASSPRGRRASYEQYF.

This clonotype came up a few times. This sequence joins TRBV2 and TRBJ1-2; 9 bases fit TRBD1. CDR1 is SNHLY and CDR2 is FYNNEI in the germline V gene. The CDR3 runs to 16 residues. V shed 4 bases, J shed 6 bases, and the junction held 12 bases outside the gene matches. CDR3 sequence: CASSGSSDRGYDGYTF. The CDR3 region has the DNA TGTGCCAGCAGTGGGAGTTCGGACAGGGGCTATGATGGCTACACCTTC.